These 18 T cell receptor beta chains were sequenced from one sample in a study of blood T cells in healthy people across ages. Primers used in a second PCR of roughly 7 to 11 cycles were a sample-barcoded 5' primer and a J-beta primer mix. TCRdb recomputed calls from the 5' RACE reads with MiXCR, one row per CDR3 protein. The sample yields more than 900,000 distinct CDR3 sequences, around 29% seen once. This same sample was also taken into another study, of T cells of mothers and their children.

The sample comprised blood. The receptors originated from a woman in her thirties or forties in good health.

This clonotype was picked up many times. The CDR3 sequence: CASSLRPTSTNEKLFF. For the CDR3, the DNA is TGTGCCAGCAGTCTCCGGCCGACATCAACTAATGAAAAACTGTTTTTT. The chain employs TRBV12-3 or TRBV12-4 and TRBJ1-4; D unresolved. V dropped 5 bases and J dropped 0 bases, with 13 bases sitting between them. This CDR3 contains 16 residues.

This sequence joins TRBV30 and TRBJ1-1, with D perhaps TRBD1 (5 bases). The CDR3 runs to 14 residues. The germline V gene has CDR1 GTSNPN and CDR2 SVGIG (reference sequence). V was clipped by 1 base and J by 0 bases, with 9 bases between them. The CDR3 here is CAWSETVMNTEAFF. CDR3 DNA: TGTGCCTGGAGTGAGACAGTTATGAACACTGAAGCTTTCTTT.

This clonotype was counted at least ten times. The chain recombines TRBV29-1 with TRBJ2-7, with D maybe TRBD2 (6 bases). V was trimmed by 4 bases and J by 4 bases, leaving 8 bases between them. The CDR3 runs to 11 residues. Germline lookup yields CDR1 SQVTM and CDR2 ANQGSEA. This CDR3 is CSVADYYEQYF. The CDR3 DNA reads TGCAGCGTTGCGGACTATTACGAGCAGTACTTC.

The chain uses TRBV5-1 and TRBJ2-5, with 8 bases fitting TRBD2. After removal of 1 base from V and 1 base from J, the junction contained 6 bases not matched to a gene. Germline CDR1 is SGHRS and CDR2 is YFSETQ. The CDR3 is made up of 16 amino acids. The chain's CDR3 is CASSLSSGEGQETQYF. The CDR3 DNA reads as TGCGCCAGCAGCTTGAGTAGCGGGGAGGGCCAAGAGACCCAGTACTTC.

The CDR3 sequence is CRIQGARVDTEAFF. The CDR3 DNA sequence: TGCAGGATACAGGGGGCGCGTGTGGACACTGAAGCTTTCTTT. The chain links TRBV20-1 to TRBJ1-1, with 9 bases that match TRBD1. Germline CDR1 is DFQATT and CDR2 is SNEGSKA (reference sequence). CDR3 size: 14 residues.

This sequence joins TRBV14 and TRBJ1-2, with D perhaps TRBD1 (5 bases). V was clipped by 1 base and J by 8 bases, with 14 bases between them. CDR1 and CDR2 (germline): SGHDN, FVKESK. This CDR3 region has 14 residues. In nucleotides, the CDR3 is TGTGCCAGCAGCCAAGTGCCAGGGAGAGGGGGCTACACCTTC. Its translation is CASSQVPGRGGYTF.

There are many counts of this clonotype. The CDR3 DNA reads TGTGCCAGCAGCTTTGGTGCTCAAGAGACCCAGTACTTC. Protein product: CASSFGAQETQYF. The chain carries TRBV11-1 and TRBJ2-5; D unclear. Deletions cut 3 bases from V and 2 bases from J, with 7 bases between. Germline CDR1 and CDR2: SGHAT and FQDESV (reference sequence). The CDR3 is 13 amino acids. The complete variable domain, with remaining parts taken from reference TRBV11-1 and TRBJ2-5, reads EAEVAQSPRYKITEKSQAVAFWCDPISGHATLYWYRQILGQGPELLVQFQDESVVDDSQLPKDRFSAERLKGVDSTLKIQPAELGDSAMYLCASSFGAQETQYFGPGTRLLVL.

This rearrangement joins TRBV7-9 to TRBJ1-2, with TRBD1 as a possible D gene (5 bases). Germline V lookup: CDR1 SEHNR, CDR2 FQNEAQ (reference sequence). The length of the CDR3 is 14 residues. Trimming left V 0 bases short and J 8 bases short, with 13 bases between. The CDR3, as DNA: TGTGCCAGCAGCTTAGCGGCGACAGAGAAAGGCTACACCTTC. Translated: CASSLAATEKGYTF.

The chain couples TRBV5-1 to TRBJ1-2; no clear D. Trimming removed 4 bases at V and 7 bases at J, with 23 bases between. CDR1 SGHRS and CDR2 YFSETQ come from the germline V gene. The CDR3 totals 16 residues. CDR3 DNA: TGCGCCAGCAGCGTGGACGGACCTATAACGGAAGGTGGCTACACCTTC. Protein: CASSVDGPITEGGYTF.

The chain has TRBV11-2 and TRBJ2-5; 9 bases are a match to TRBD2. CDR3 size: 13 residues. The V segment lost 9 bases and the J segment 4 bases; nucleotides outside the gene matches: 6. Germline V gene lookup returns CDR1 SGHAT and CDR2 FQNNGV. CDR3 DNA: TGTGCCAGGAAGGCGGGGGGGGGAGAGACCCAGTACTTC. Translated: CARKAGGGETQYF. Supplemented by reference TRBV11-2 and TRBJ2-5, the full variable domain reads EAGVAQSPRYKIIEKRQSVAFWCNPISGHATLYWYQQILGQGPKLLIQFQNNGVVDDSQLPKDRFSAERLKGVDSTLKIQPAKLEDSAVYLCARKAGGGETQYFGPGTRLLVL.

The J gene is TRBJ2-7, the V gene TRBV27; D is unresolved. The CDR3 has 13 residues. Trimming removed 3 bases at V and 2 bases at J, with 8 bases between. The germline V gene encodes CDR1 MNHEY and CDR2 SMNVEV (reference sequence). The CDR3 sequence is CASSFTAAYEQYF. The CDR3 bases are TGTGCCAGCAGTTTTACGGCAGCCTACGAGCAGTACTTC.

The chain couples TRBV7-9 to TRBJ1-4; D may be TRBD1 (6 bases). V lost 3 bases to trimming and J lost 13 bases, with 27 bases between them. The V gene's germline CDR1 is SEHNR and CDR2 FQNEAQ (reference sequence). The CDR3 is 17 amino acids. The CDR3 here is CASSLMPRLGHPGRLFF. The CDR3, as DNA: TGTGCCAGCAGCTTGATGCCTCGCCTGGGACACCCGGGCCGACTGTTTTTT.

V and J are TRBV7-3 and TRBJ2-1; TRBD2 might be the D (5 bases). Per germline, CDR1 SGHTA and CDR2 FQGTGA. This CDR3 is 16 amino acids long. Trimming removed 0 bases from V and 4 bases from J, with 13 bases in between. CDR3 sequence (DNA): TGTGCCAGCAGCTTAACTCCCGGGGTTCCTTACAATGAGCAGTTCTTC. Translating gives CASSLTPGVPYNEQFF.

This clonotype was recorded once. CDR3 protein: CASSSRGQTYNEQFF. DNA for the CDR3: TGTGCCAGCAGCTCAAGGGGACAGACCTACAATGAGCAGTTCTTC. The V gene is TRBV7-2, the J gene TRBJ2-1; 7 positions match TRBD1. The CDR3 spans 15 residues. Unmatched junction bases numbered 5, after V lost 4 bases and J lost 2 bases. The V gene's germline CDR1 is SGHTA and CDR2 FQGNSA.

The CDR3 nucleotides are TGTGCCAGCAGCCCTGGGACAGGGGACTATAATTCACCCCTCCACTTT. Residues: CASSPGTGDYNSPLHF. The chain joins TRBV7-9 to TRBJ1-6; TRBD1 matches at 10 bases. The V segment lost 5 bases and the J segment 3 bases; nucleotides outside the gene matches: 4. The CDR3 loop spans 16 amino acids. The germline CDR1 and CDR2 sequences are SEHNR and FQNEAQ (reference sequence). The full variable domain, its missing parts supplied by reference TRBV7-9 and TRBJ1-6, is DTGVSQNPRHKITKRGQNVTFRCDPISEHNRLYWYRQTLGQGPEFLTYFQNEAQLEKSRLLSDRFSAERPKGSFSTLEIQRTEQGDSAMYLCASSPGTGDYNSPLHFGNGTRLTVT.

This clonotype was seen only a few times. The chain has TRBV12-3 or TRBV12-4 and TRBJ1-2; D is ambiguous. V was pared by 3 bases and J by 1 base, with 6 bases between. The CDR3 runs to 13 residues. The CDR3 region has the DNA TGTGCCAGCAGTTTCAACTATAACTATGGCTACACCTTC. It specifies CASSFNYNYGYTF.

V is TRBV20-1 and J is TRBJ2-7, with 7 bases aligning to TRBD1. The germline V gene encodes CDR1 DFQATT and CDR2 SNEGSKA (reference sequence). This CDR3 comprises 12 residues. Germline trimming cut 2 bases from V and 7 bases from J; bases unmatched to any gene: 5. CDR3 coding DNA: TGCAGTGCTAGAAGGGGGCACAATGAGCAGTACTTC. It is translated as CSARRGHNEQYF.

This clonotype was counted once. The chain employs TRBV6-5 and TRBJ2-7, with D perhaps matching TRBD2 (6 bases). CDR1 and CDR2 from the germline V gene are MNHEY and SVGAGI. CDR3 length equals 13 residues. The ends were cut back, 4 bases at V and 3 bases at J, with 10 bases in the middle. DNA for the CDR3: TGTGCCAGCAGTTCGGTTAGCGGCTACGAGCAGTACTTC. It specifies CASSSVSGYEQYF.